This TCR beta chain is from a study of cytomegalovirus exposure and HLA in healthy donors. Study conclusions and caveats: Equally common other TCR beta chains were less clonally expanded than HLA-associated ones, a later analysis found.

A note on this clone: Its specificity is not known. Other DNA sequences of this sample code for an identical CDR3.

PCR primers comprised 60 Vbeta and 13 Jbeta primers. Only in-frame clones appear in the TCRdb table, and some are missing; sequencing was by immunoSEQ multiplex PCR. Across some 130,000 clones, the top ten clones capture 1.5% to 2% of the sample. Sequencing was done on a sample of PBMCs. This receptor was identified in a woman in her thirties or forties in good health and CMV-seropositive.

CDR3 DNA: TGTGCCAGCAGTGAATCTGGGGGGGAGACCCAGTACTTC. It yields the protein CASSESGGETQYF. The V and J genes are TRBV25-1 and TRBJ2-5; a possible D gene is TRBD2 (6 bases). V dropped 1 base and J dropped 5 bases, with 8 bases sitting between them. Germline-derived CDR1 and CDR2 are MGHDK and SYGVNS. There are 13 residues in the CDR3.